These T cell receptor beta chains were read from a single sample in a study of blood T cell repertoires in COVID-19. Data came from immunoSEQ multiplex PCR; TCRdb stores just in-frame clones and leaves some out. The sample holds 380,000 or so clones, less than 90% seen once. Input material: peripheral blood. The source of these receptors is an older woman with COVID-19, enrolled during active disease. The CDR3 runs from the conserved cysteine through the conserved F or W. D genes are given only for firm matches. Clone size, where shown, is once, few, many, or a class for clones that have expanded.

d_call clone_size cdr3_length j_call v_call cdr3_nt cdr3_aa
NA NA 15 TRBJ2-3 TRBV6-6 TGTGCCAGCAGTTACCGTGGAGGAGCCACAGATACGCAGTATTTT CASSYRGGATDTQYF
NA NA 13 TRBJ2-1 TRBV18 TGTGCCAGCTCCTTAGTTAGGGGGAATGAGCAGTTCTTC CASSLVRGNEQFF
NA NA 11 TRBJ2-5 TRBV12-3/TRBV12-4 TGTGCCAGCAGTTACAGCGAGACCCAGTACTTC CASSYSETQYF
TRBD1 NA 13 TRBJ2-2 TRBV5-1 TGCGCCAGCAGCCCAAGACAGGGTGAGGAGCTGTTTTTT CASSPRQGEELFF
NA NA 15 TRBJ2-3 TRBV7-8 TGTGCCAGCAGCCGGCGGGACTTGAGCACAGATACGCAGTATTTT CASSRRDLSTDTQYF
NA NA 16 TRBJ1-2 TRBV6-6 TGTGCCAGCAGTCGATACACAGGGCGCCAAAACTATGGCTACACCTTC CASSRYTGRQNYGYTF
TRBD1 NA 12 TRBJ2-1 TRBV9 TGTGCCAGCAGCGTGTTGACAGGGACCAAAATCTTC CASSVLTGTKIF
NA NA 11 TRBJ1-2 TRBV20-1 TGCAGTGCCGGGGGGGCCCATGGCTACACCTTC CSAGGAHGYTF
TRBD1 NA 15 TRBJ1-2 TRBV18 TGTGCCAGCTCACGAACAGGGGTTAATAACTATGGCTACACCTTC CASSRTGVNNYGYTF
TRBD2 NA 16 TRBJ2-2 TRBV18 TGTGCCAGCTCACCACCGTTCGGGGAGGGCGCCGGGGAGCTGTTTTTT CASSPPFGEGAGELFF
NA few 10 TRBJ1-2 TRBV30 TGTGCCTGGACGCCCGGGGGCTACACCTTC CAWTPGGYTF
NA NA 16 TRBJ1-2 TRBV19 TGTGCCAGTAGTATAGATCTATTAACGATTAACTATGGCTACACCTTC CASSIDLLTINYGYTF
NA many 14 TRBJ2-7 TRBV11-2 TGTGCCAGCAGCTTAGTTAGAGGGACATACGAGCAGTACTTC CASSLVRGTYEQYF
NA NA 15 TRBJ2-1 TRBV5-1 TGCGCCAGCAGCATCCACGACAGGCAATACAATGAGCAGTTCTTC CASSIHDRQYNEQFF
NA NA 15 TRBJ1-2 TRBV9 TGTGCCAGCAGCCTTAGTGGAGGGCGCGACTATGGCTACACCTTC CASSLSGGRDYGYTF
TRBD2 NA 18 TRBJ2-2 TRBV4-2 TGTGCCAGCAGCTCCAGACTAGCGGGGGGGCTTGACACCGGGGAGCTGTTTTTT CASSSRLAGGLDTGELFF
NA once 14 TRBJ1-5 TRBV28 TGTGCCAGCAGTTTGCGGGGAATAGGTCAGCCCCAGCATTTT CASSLRGIGQPQHF
TRBD1 once 13 TRBJ2-1 TRBV19 TGTGCCAGTTCACAGGGGAACTACAATGAGCAGTTCTTC CASSQGNYNEQFF
TRBD1 once 15 TRBJ1-1 TRBV6-5 TGTGCCAGCAGTTACACAGGGGAAACGGACACTGAAGCTTTCTTT CASSYTGETDTEAFF
TRBD2 NA 19 TRBJ2-1 TRBV7-2 TGTGCCAGCAGCGGGACTAGCGGGGGGCTTACGAGCTCCTACAATGAGCAGTTCTTC CASSGTSGGLTSSYNEQFF